This TCR beta chain originates from a study of shared clonotypes between healthy human individuals. As for this clone: Its antigen is undetermined.

The naive CD8 fraction comprised CD45RO-negative cells positively selected for CCR7 and excluded terminally differentiated effector memory CD45RA+ cells. The study, taken as a whole, reports: Shared clonotypes: about 5% naive CD4, 3% to 3.5% naive CD8, about 2.2% memory CD4, 0.35% to 0.5% memory CD8.

The authors' processing: With immunoSEQ giving junction-only sequences and no quality scores, filtering differed. Here immunoSEQ multiplex PCR was the method, and the copy in TCRdb shows in-frame clones only, minus some. The DNA gave D and trimming, while V, J and clone size come from that table. The sample has some 2.1 million clones, 85% to 95% seen once. After removal of 0 bases from V and 4 bases from J, the junction contained 4 bases not matched to a gene. The CDR3 loop spans 15 amino acids. Germline CDR1 is LGHNA and CDR2 is YNFKEQ. Sequenced input: naive CD8+ T cells sorted from blood. The origin of this receptor is a man aged 18 to 35 in good health. The chain carries TRBV4-2 and TRBJ1-2, with 8 bases matching TRBD1. CDR3 nucleotide sequence: TGTGCCAGCAGCCAAGAGGGGACAGGTCCCTATGGCTACACCTTC. Protein: CASSQEGTGPYGYTF.